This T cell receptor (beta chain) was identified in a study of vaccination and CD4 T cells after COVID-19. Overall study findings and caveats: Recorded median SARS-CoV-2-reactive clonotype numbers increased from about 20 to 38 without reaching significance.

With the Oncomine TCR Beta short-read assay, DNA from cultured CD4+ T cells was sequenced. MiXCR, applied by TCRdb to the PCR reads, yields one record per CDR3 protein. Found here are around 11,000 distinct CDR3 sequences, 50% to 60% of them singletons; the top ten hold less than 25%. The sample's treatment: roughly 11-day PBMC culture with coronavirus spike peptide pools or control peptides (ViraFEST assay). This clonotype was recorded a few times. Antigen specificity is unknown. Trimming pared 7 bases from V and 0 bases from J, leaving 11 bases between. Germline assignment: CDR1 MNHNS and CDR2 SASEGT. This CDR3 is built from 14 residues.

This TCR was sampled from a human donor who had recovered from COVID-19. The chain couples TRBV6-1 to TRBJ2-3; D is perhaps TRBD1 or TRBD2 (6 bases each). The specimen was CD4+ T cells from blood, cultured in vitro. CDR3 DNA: TGTGCCAGCAAGGGGGGCGGGAGCACAGATACGCAGTATTTT. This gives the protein CASKGGGSTDTQYF.